The rows below give T cell receptor beta chains drawn from one sample of a study of blood T cell repertoires in COVID-19. Profiling relied on immunoSEQ multiplex PCR, and the TCRdb table lists in-frame clones only, not all of them. The sample lists about 160,000 clones, 80% to 90% occurring once. Sequenced: PBMCs or T cells enriched from blood (not recorded which). The receptors stem from a woman in her forties or fifties who had recovered from COVID-19. CDR3s include the opening cysteine and the closing phenylalanine or tryptophan. The D gene is left open where the match is weak. Rows give clone size only sometimes, using once, few, many, or a class for an expanded clone.

clone size: once
V gene: TRBV5-4
J gene: TRBJ1-1
D gene: TRBD1
CDR3 protein: CASSLGGGQGEKQAFF
CDR3 DNA: TGTGCCAGCAGCTTGGGCGGGGGACAGGGAGAGAAACAAGCTTTCTTT

clone size: -
V gene: TRBV12-3/TRBV12-4
J gene: TRBJ1-6
D gene: -
CDR3 protein: CASSLTLSPLHF
CDR3 DNA: TGTGCCAGCAGCTTGACACTTTCACCCCTCCACTTT

clone size: once
V gene: TRBV24-1
J gene: TRBJ2-1
D gene: -
CDR3 protein: CATSDRRGWTDEQFF
CDR3 DNA: TGTGCCACCAGTGATCGTCGGGGGTGGACCGATGAGCAGTTCTTC

clone size: -
V gene: TRBV7-8
J gene: TRBJ2-2
D gene: -
CDR3 protein: CASSLGGTGELFF
CDR3 DNA: TGTGCCAGCAGCTTGGGCGGGACCGGGGAGCTGTTTTTT

clone size: -
V gene: TRBV9
J gene: TRBJ2-3
D gene: TRBD2
CDR3 protein: CASSATSGGLTDTQYF
CDR3 DNA: TGTGCCAGCAGCGCCACTAGCGGGGGCCTCACAGATACGCAGTATTTT

clone size: once
V gene: TRBV25-1
J gene: TRBJ2-7
D gene: -
CDR3 protein: CASRPSSRGVYEQYF
CDR3 DNA: TGTGCCAGCAGACCTTCCTCCAGGGGGGTCTACGAGCAGTACTTC

clone size: once
V gene: TRBV6-5
J gene: TRBJ2-1
D gene: TRBD1
CDR3 protein: CASTPRQGTYNEQFF
CDR3 DNA: TGTGCCAGCACCCCACGACAGGGGACCTACAATGAGCAGTTCTTC

clone size: -
V gene: TRBV4-2
J gene: TRBJ1-5
D gene: -
CDR3 protein: CASSQEIGGYSNQPQHF
CDR3 DNA: TGTGCCAGCAGCCAAGAAATAGGGGGATATAGCAATCAGCCCCAGCATTTT

clone size: few
V gene: TRBV5-1
J gene: TRBJ2-7
D gene: TRBD1
CDR3 protein: CASSDDRGQREQYF
CDR3 DNA: TGCGCCAGCAGCGACGACAGGGGGCAGAGGGAGCAGTACTTC

clone size: -
V gene: TRBV6-5
J gene: TRBJ1-2
D gene: -
CDR3 protein: CASSRSPGGGYGYTF
CDR3 DNA: TGTGCCAGCAGCAGGTCCCCGGGAGGGGGGTATGGCTACACCTTC

clone size: -
V gene: TRBV6-6
J gene: TRBJ1-3
D gene: -
CDR3 protein: CASSSTPGETNTIYF
CDR3 DNA: TGTGCCAGCAGTTCGACTCCGGGGGAGACAAACACCATATATTTT

clone size: -
V gene: TRBV3-1/TRBV3-2
J gene: TRBJ2-1
D gene: TRBD2
CDR3 protein: CASSQPGLAIF
CDR3 DNA: TGTGCCAGCAGCCAACCGGGACTAGCGATCTTC

clone size: -
V gene: TRBV10-3
J gene: TRBJ1-1
D gene: -
CDR3 protein: CAISESRYGTEAFF
CDR3 DNA: TGTGCCATCAGTGAGTCTCGCTACGGTACTGAAGCTTTCTTT

clone size: few
V gene: TRBV27
J gene: TRBJ2-2
D gene: TRBD1
CDR3 protein: CASSTGGLNTGELFF
CDR3 DNA: TGTGCCAGCAGTACAGGGGGCTTAAACACCGGGGAGCTGTTTTTT

clone size: -
V gene: TRBV6-5
J gene: TRBJ2-5
D gene: TRBD1
CDR3 protein: CASSRRLTGEETQYF
CDR3 DNA: TGTGCCAGCAGTCGCCGCTTGACAGGGGAAGAGACCCAGTACTTC

clone size: -
V gene: TRBV2
J gene: TRBJ2-5
D gene: TRBD2
CDR3 protein: CASSDGLAGGPQYF
CDR3 DNA: TGTGCCAGCAGTGACGGCCTAGCGGGGGGCCCTCAGTACTTC